This T cell receptor (beta chain) was captured by sequencing in a study of T cell repertoires in cytomegalovirus infection. Study context: Both recently identified HLA-C-restricted and well-studied HLA-B-restricted CMV epitopes were used in the study. Both a matching HLA type and CMV infection were indicated by public TCR beta signatures. Study conclusions and caveats: The cumulative frequency of public TCR beta families identified carriers of CMV plus the relevant HLA. Within the response measured ex vivo, HLA-C-restricted CMV-specific TCR beta clonotypes were dominant.

MiXCR was run by TCRdb on the reads, yielding one entry per CDR3 protein. The table includes just over 450,000 distinct CDR3 sequences, about 42% detected once. In regard to this clonotype: Antigen: not known.

V was pared by 1 base and J by 8 bases, with 6 bases between. CDR3 length equals 12 residues. Germline V gives CDR1 SGHVS, CDR2 FNYEAQ. The chain has TRBV7-6 and TRBJ2-1; D is undetermined. The input for sequencing was cultured PBMCs, taken from culture after CMV antigen stimulation. The clonotype originates from a human donor in good health (CMV status not recorded). Some clones in this sample may be carry-over from other donors' samples. The CDR3 is CASSLVPDEQFF. The CDR3 DNA reads TGTGCCAGCAGCTTAGTACCGGATGAGCAGTTCTTC. The full variable domain, with the rest looked up from reference TRBV7-6 and TRBJ2-1, is GAGVSQSPRYKVTKRGQDVALRCDPISGHVSLYWYRQALGQGPEFLTYFNYEAQQDKSGLPNDRFSAERPEGSISTLTIQRTEQRDSAMYRCASSLVPDEQFFGPGTRLTVL.